Following are 19 T cell receptor beta chains from one sample sequenced in a study of blood T cell repertoires in COVID-19. This table comes from immunoSEQ multiplex PCR, and its TCRdb copy is limited to in-frame clones, with some not included. Of 140,000 to 150,000 clones listed, 85% to 90% were seen once; the top ten hold over 10%. The sample comprised peripheral blood. The origin of the receptors is a man between 18 and 29 years old with COVID-19, enrolled during active disease.

The gene calls are TRBV3-1 (or the pseudogene TRBV3-2) and TRBJ2-7; 9 bases agree with TRBD1. Germline V CDR1 and CDR2: LGHDT, YNNKEL (reference sequence). The V and J ends lost 4 bases and 0 bases, in that order; junction bases with no gene match: 13. The CDR3 totals 18 residues. DNA of the CDR3: TGTGCCAGCAGCCCACCGGGACAGGGAGCCATTATCTCCTACGAGCAGTACTTC. Its translation is CASSPPGQGAIISYEQYF.

V and J are TRBV6-2 or TRBV6-3 and TRBJ1-5, with 8 bases fitting TRBD1. The V segment lost 5 bases and the J segment 10 bases; nucleotides outside the gene matches: 10. CDR3 length: 14 amino acids. The germline V gene has CDR1 MNHEY and CDR2 SVGEGT. The CDR3 nucleotides are TGTGCCAGCAGTCTCGGACAGGGTTTAAGTCCCCAGCATTTT. It specifies CASSLGQGLSPQHF.

J is TRBJ2-1 and V is TRBV29-1, with 9 bases aligning to TRBD1. The junction had 5 bases not matched to a gene; V was cut back by 3 bases and J by 5 bases. The CDR3 has 14 residues. Germline V gene lookup returns CDR1 SQVTM and CDR2 ANQGSEA. The CDR3 nucleotides read TGCAGCGTTGAGGGGACAGGGCGAAACAATGAGCAGTTCTTC. It specifies CSVEGTGRNNEQFF.

This chain joins TRBV24-1 and TRBJ2-1, with 10 bases lining up with TRBD2. This CDR3 region has 13 residues. J was trimmed by 6 bases and V by 10 bases; bases with no gene match: 5. CDR1 is KGHDR and CDR2 is SFDVKD in the germline V gene. In DNA, the CDR3 is TGTGCCACTGCGTGGACTAGCGGCAATGAGCAGTTCTTC. It codes for CATAWTSGNEQFF.

The gene calls are TRBV7-2 and TRBJ2-1; TRBD2 aligns across 14 bases. V trimming: 4 bases; J trimming: 6 bases; junction bases outside the gene matches: 2. CDR3 size: 15 residues. Germline loops: CDR1 SGHTA, CDR2 FQGNSA. CDR3 amino acids: CASSSTSGRANEQFF. The CDR3 DNA sequence: TGTGCCAGCAGCTCGACTAGCGGGAGGGCCAATGAGCAGTTCTTC.

The V and J genes are TRBV11-3 and TRBJ2-1; D is uncertain. The CDR3 totals 14 residues. Germline values: CDR1 SGHNT, CDR2 YENEEA. V was cut by 5 bases and J by 0 bases, with 8 bases left in between. CDR3: CASSPWSSYNEQFF. CDR3 in DNA: TGTGCCAGCAGCCCTTGGAGCTCCTACAATGAGCAGTTCTTC.

The V and J genes are TRBV28 and TRBJ2-3; D is undetermined. V was cut by 5 bases and J by 4 bases, with 16 bases left in between. Looked up from germline, CDR1 is MDHEN and CDR2 is SYDVKM. This CDR3 contains 15 residues. The DNA for the CDR3 is TGTGCCAGCAGTCCTCCGGGTTCCACGGCAGATACGCAGTATTTT. As protein: CASSPPGSTADTQYF.

The J gene is TRBJ2-2, the V gene TRBV5-1, with 9 bases identical to TRBD2. The CDR3 loop spans 16 amino acids. The germline V gene has CDR1 SGHRS and CDR2 YFSETQ. The ends lost 4 bases at V and 1 base at J; junction bases unmatched: 5. CDR3 sequence (DNA): TGCGCCAGCAGCGCCTTACTAGCGGGGAACACCGGGGAGCTGTTTTTT. Encoded protein: CASSALLAGNTGELFF.

Written as DNA, the CDR3 is TGTGCCAGCAGCTCGATGGCGGGGCGTAGGGATACGCAGTATTTT. Encoded protein: CASSSMAGRRDTQYF. The J gene is TRBJ2-3, the V gene TRBV5-4; D possibly corresponds to TRBD2 (6 bases). This CDR3 is built from 15 residues. Germline V gene data show CDR1 as SGHNT and CDR2 as YYREEE (reference sequence). V dropped 3 bases and J dropped 6 bases, with 17 bases sitting between them.

The chain couples TRBV9 to TRBJ2-5, with 7 bases lining up with TRBD2. The CDR3 has 15 amino acids. The junction had 4 bases not matched to a gene; V was cut back by 0 bases and J by 2 bases. Germline assignment: CDR1 SGDLS and CDR2 YYNGEE. Here the CDR3 reads CASSVGGREQETQYF. The CDR3 DNA follows: TGTGCCAGCAGCGTAGGGGGGAGGGAACAAGAGACCCAGTACTTC.

V usage is TRBV2 and J usage is TRBJ2-7; a weak D match, TRBD2 (6 bases). Deletions cut 6 bases from V and 2 bases from J, with 20 bases between. The length of the CDR3 is 16 residues. The germline V gene encodes CDR1 SNHLY and CDR2 FYNNEI. The CDR3 is CASRGDSGESPYEQYF. In DNA form, the CDR3 reads TGTGCCAGCAGGGGGGATTCGGGGGAGTCCCCCTACGAGCAGTACTTC.

This chain joins TRBV18 and TRBJ1-2; no reliable D call. Between the trimmed V and J ends, which lost 2 bases and 2 bases, there was a span of 6 bases. The CDR3 runs to 13 residues. CDR1 KGHSH and CDR2 LQKENI come from the germline V gene. This CDR3 is CASSPAENYGYTF. CDR3 DNA: TGTGCCAGCTCACCAGCGGAAAACTATGGCTACACCTTC.

This clone is a singleton in its sample. V gene TRBV19 combines with J gene TRBJ2-7; TRBD1 is a possible D gene (6 bases). This CDR3 spans 14 amino acids. Germline CDR1 LNHDA, CDR2 SQIVND (reference sequence). V was pared by 5 bases and J by 0 bases, with 11 bases between. In nucleotides, the CDR3 is TGTGCCAGTAGTCCCTCACAGGGCTCCTACGAGCAGTACTTC. Translating it yields CASSPSQGSYEQYF.

The CDR3 nucleotides are TGTGCCAGCAGCTTAGCGCCGGCGGGAGGAGTAAATGAGCAGTTCTTC. Amino acids: CASSLAPAGGVNEQFF. The genes are TRBV7-9 and TRBJ2-1, with 8 bases identical to TRBD2. The CDR3 runs 16 residues. Per the germline V gene, CDR1 is SEHNR and CDR2 is FQNEAQ (reference sequence). J lost 7 bases, V lost 0 bases, and 8 bases had no gene match.

The rearrangement uses TRBV12-3 or TRBV12-4 and TRBJ1-2, with D hard to call. The germline V and J ends were trimmed by 1 base and 8 bases, with 8 bases remaining between them. The CDR3 extends over 12 amino acids. DNA of the CDR3: TGTGCCAGCAGTTTAGGAGGAGGGGGCTACACCTTC. Its translation is CASSLGGGGYTF.

J is TRBJ2-1 and V is TRBV9, with 7 bases fitting TRBD1. Trimming cost V 4 bases and J 0 bases; bases outside gene matches: 10. There are 17 residues in the CDR3. Germline V lookup: CDR1 SGDLS, CDR2 YYNGEE. The CDR3 loop reads CASSPLDRPSSYNEQFF. CDR3 in DNA: TGTGCCAGCAGCCCCCTGGACAGGCCGAGCTCCTACAATGAGCAGTTCTTC.

The V and J genes are TRBV7-9 and TRBJ1-5, with TRBD1 as a possible D gene (6 bases). Trimming removed 4 bases from V and 4 bases from J, with 17 bases in between. Germline CDR1 SEHNR, CDR2 FQNEAQ (reference sequence). This CDR3 has 16 residues. CDR3 bases: TGTGCCAGCAGCTATTTTGGCAGGGGCGGGAATCAGCCCCAGCATTTT. It translates to CASSYFGRGGNQPQHF. The full variable domain, with the rest looked up from reference TRBV7-9 and TRBJ1-5, is DTGVSQNPRHKITKRGQNVTFRCDPISEHNRLYWYRQTLGQGPEFLTYFQNEAQLEKSRLLSDRFSAERPKGSFSTLEIQRTEQGDSAMYLCASSYFGRGGNQPQHFGDGTRLSIL.

This chain joins TRBV4-1 and TRBJ2-2; TRBD2 matches 9 bases. V dropped 0 bases and J dropped 4; count of bases not matched to a gene: 12. CDR3 length: 19 amino acids. CDR1 is MGHRA, CDR2 YSYEKL, per germline. The CDR3 DNA sequence: TGCGCCAGCAGCCAAGATGGGGCTAGCGGGATTGGGAGCACCGGGGAGCTGTTTTTT. Translation gives CASSQDGASGIGSTGELFF.

This rearrangement joins TRBV6-5 to TRBJ2-1; 12 bases match TRBD2. In germline, CDR1 is MNHEY, CDR2 SVGAGI. This CDR3 region has 16 residues. With 4 bases clipped from V and 7 bases from J, the junction kept 8 bases outside the gene matches. CDR3 in amino acids: CASSFPLAGGRNEQFF. The CDR3 DNA reads TGTGCCAGCAGTTTCCCACTAGCGGGAGGAAGGAATGAGCAGTTCTTC.